This T cell receptor beta chain was documented in a study of cytomegalovirus exposure and HLA in healthy donors (dated by TCRdb to about 2017). About the investigation overall: In an earlier analysis of 450 to 750 of the donors, 276 Gb of sequence data and 90 million to 120 million unique TCR beta sequences from approximately 180 million T cells were reported. Class I and class II HLA loci were covered by the typing at four-digit resolution. Roughly 290 gigabases of sequencing data and tens of millions of unique TCR sequences made up an early release that covered several hundred HLA-typed donors. The aim of the study was to test whether cataloging public T cell receptors could identify signatures of past pathogen exposure. Alongside the repertoire data, information on donor age, sex, ethnicity and CMV serostatus was compiled. Every repertoire in the discovery cohort had been generated on one and the same sequencing platform. An earlier analysis of a few hundred of the donors applied high-throughput TCR beta sequencing to assess whether each TCR beta V gene segment acted as functional or pseudogenic. The genetic ancestry cluster associated with self-reported Caucasian donors included about 81% of the 398 genotyped donors. High-throughput TCR immunosequencing, statistical association of individual TCRs with disease status, and machine learning were combined to predict cytomegalovirus infection status. In the later analysis, no new phenotypic data were used to find candidate immune exposures; instead, reliance was placed on TCR beta sequences and their occurrence across donors. In addition to the first cohort of about 650 subjects, a separate validation cohort of under 150 different subjects was used. On average, roughly 250,000 unique TCR beta nucleotide sequences were sequenced per donor among several hundred genotyped donors of the cohort, with around 19% of those sequences being non-productive. Using immunosequencing, the study profiled T cell repertoires from approximately 700 subjects and related those repertoires to cytomegalovirus serostatus. A later analysis re-examined previously published TCR beta repertoires from 610 or so donors and added high-resolution HLA genotyping to investigate patterns of TCR occurrence. Typing coverage varied by locus: about 629-630 donors for A, B, C, DRB1 and DQB1; about 520 for DQA1; nearly 610 for DPA1; under 490 for DPB1. About five DR-DQ haplotypes were treated as single units for association and clustering because of strong linkage in the cohort. In a later genetic analysis, genome-wide SNP genotypes for about 60% of the 666 donors were used, and that subset was treated as a discovery cohort.

In total, fewer than 750 healthy bone marrow donors made up the cohort. All cohort members were sampled while nominally healthy, although unrecorded immune exposures were likely present. CMV serostatus was positive for about 270 and negative for about half of the roughly 670 cohort members, and was not recorded for this donor. Every donor gave a peripheral blood sample, and the peripheral blood mononuclear cells from that sample were used for TCR beta sequencing. Genomic DNA was extracted from the blood cell samples with the Qiagen DNeasy Blood Extraction Kit. For this clone: It has no known antigen specificity. Within one base of it there is no much larger clone, and no base qualities were kept.

What the authors observed across the whole study: Because HLA typing was missing for some donors at each locus, association tests included only the typed subset. In a later analysis, several top co-occurrence clusters were reported to appear linked to parvovirus B19, influenza, CMV and Epstein-Barr virus. In a later genetic analysis, a missense DCLRE1C variant was associated with V-gene and J-gene trimming of TCR beta chains, and the association was replicated in an independent cohort. A further reported finding was that TCR beta sequences accurately predicted the HLA-A and HLA-B alleles for most subjects in the first cohort. Around 16 rarely observed V segments, including chromosome 9 orphons, were excluded from the earlier analysis of about 610 of the donors because counts were too low. In both the original and validation cohorts, the classifier was reported to diagnose cytomegalovirus status with high specificity and sensitivity. Broadly in line with IMGT annotations, most TCR beta V segments showed up in productive rearrangements about 90% or about 30% of the time in an earlier analysis of several hundred of the donors. In a later analysis, the rate of TCR association differed among HLA loci, with DRB1 alleles having the most associated TCRs and HLA-C alleles having the fewest. A cluster of highly shared sequence variants was judged likely to represent a technical artifact of the sequencing pipeline. Linkage disequilibrium might explain the correlated functional status among segregating V segments, but an unknown experimental factor could not be excluded. The cohort was sequenced for TCR beta chains only, and without alpha or paired-chain data the features that could be detected were limited. The presence/absence analyses assumed that sequencing depth was roughly uniform across donors, and that assumption may not be true. In vitro tests confirmed that a few of the cytomegalovirus-associated TCR beta chains recognize cytomegalovirus antigens. Strong co-occurrence of HLA alleles, especially DR and DQ, made assigning TCR associations to individual alleles difficult. A later analysis found that HLA-associated TCR beta chains were more clonally expanded and had lower generation probabilities than equally common non-associated chains. In the study, about 150 TCR beta chains were listed as associated with cytomegalovirus. A later analysis found that most CMV-associated TCR beta chains appeared HLA-restricted, with HLA associations seemingly driven largely by CMV exposure. According to the authors, the approach could potentially be generalized to other disease states and immunological phenotypes. For the cohort, immune exposure information was limited to CMV serostatus. Most TCR sequences were seen in very few donors, while some public TCRs were found in many individuals. According to a later genetic analysis, donors in an Asian-associated ancestry cluster had fewer N-insertions in productive TCRs than the approximately 710-donor mean. Specific HLA alleles were associated with around 18,000 TCR beta sequences at a false discovery rate of 0.05 in a later analysis.

Library method: the immunoSEQ multiplex PCR assay. The multiplex PCR relied on a mix of 60 forward primers for TCR Vbeta segments and 13 reverse primers for TCR Jbeta segments. The CDR3 region of rearranged TCR beta genes was amplified from genomic DNA with a multiplex PCR assay. Amplified TCR beta libraries were sequenced as 87-base-pair reads on the Illumina HiSeq System. The authors' pipeline ran thus. Across the 700 or so repertoires, a later analysis counted some 80 million unique TCR beta chains, roughly 11 million of which were shared by at least two donors. Raw reads were error-corrected and collapsed into unique sequences with a nearest-neighbor algorithm that merged closely related sequences to remove PCR and sequencing errors. V, D and J gene segments were assigned by aligning CDR3 sequences to IMGT reference sequences. Each retained sequence needed at least a six-nucleotide match to both a V gene segment and a J gene segment. Rearrangements were called productive when the CDR3 lacked stop codons and stayed in frame with V and J; all others were non-productive. CDR3 was defined according to IMGT convention as the region running from the second conserved V-encoded cysteine to the conserved J-encoded phenylalanine. In an earlier analysis of around 540 of the donors, sequences lacking an unambiguous match to a single V gene segment were excluded. An earlier analysis of approximately 590 of the donors classified V segments as functional when productive rearrangements were above 56.7% and as segregating when the standard deviation between donors was above 5%. A statistical classification framework was developed to diagnose cytomegalovirus status using the catalog of TCR beta chain sequences. In a later analysis, TCR nucleotide sequences were compared against IMGT/GENE-DB human TR gene sequences so that V and J genes could be assigned. The TCRdist pipeline was used in a later analysis to assign CDR3 sequences and most-parsimonious VDJ recombination scenarios. A later analysis defined each TCR beta chain by its CDR3 amino acid sequence plus V-gene family, and excluded reads lacking a unique V-gene family. As a way to deal with suspected cross-contamination and a sequencing artifact, a later analysis dropped 640 or so nucleotide sequences that were highly shared and had low generation probability. In a later analysis, a clonal expansion index for each public chain was calculated from normalized within-repertoire ranks of inferred template counts. In a later analysis, generation probabilities were computed using a VDJ recombination model fitted to out-of-frame rearrangements, and the results were checked against IGoR. Hypergeometric tests were used in a later analysis to score TCR-TCR, TCR-HLA and TCR-CMV co-occurrence, with a repertoire-size bias correction applied to the TCR pairs. To estimate false discovery rates, a later analysis permuted the HLA or CMV assignments 20 times. In a later analysis, co-occurring TCRs were grouped with DBSCAN, and TCRdist sequence similarity was added when clustering was performed within HLA-allele-positive subsets. For co-occurrence clustering, repertoires with fewer than 30,000 or more than 120,000 public chains were excluded, along with a handful of repertoires with anomalous nucleotide sharing. The source is immuneACCESS, and TCRdb retained only in-frame sequences with V and J called. Part of the clones is not carried over; for the studies checked, unresolved V genes explain less than half of this, and the remainder is unexplained. From that table come the V and J calls and clone size; the DNA was used to work out D and trimming. Here the sample has about 150,000 clones; just under 80% occur a single time. The ten largest clones represent 4.5% to 5% of the sample.

Input material: PBMCs. The clonotype originates from a man younger than 40 in good health.

The CDR3 region reads CSEADRESYNEQFF. The nucleotide sequence reads TGCAGCGAGGCGGACAGGGAGAGTTACAATGAGCAGTTCTTC. The V and J genes are TRBV29-1 and TRBJ2-1; 8 central nucleotides agree with TRBD1. CDR1 and CDR2, per the germline V gene, are SQVTM and ANQGSEA. V is pruned by 7 bases and J by 4 bases, leaving 9 bases of the junction without a gene match. The CDR3, from cysteine to phenylalanine, totals 14 residues. CDR3 DNA only is kept here, 42 bases in frame from base 1.